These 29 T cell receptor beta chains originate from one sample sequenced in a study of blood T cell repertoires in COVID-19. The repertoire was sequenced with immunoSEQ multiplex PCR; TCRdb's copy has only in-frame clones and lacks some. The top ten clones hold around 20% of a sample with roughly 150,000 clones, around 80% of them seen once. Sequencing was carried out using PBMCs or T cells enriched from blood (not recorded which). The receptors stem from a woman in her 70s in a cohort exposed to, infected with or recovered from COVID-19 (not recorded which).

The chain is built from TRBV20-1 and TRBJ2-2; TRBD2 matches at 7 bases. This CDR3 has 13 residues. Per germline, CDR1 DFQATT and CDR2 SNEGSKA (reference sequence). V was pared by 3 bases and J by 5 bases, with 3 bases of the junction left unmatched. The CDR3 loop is CSASTGGTGELFF. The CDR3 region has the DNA TGCAGTGCTAGTACGGGGGGAACCGGGGAGCTGTTTTTT.

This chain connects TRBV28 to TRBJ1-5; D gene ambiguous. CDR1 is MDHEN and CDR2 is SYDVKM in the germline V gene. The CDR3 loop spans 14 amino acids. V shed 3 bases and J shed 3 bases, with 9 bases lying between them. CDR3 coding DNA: TGTGCCAGCAGTTTGTTCAGGATCAATCAGCCCCAGCATTTT. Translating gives CASSLFRINQPQHF. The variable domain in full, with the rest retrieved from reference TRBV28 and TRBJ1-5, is DVKVTQSSRYLVKRTGEKVFLECVQDMDHENMFWYRQDPGLGLRLIYFSYDVKMKEKGDIPEGYSVSREKKERFSLILESASTNQTSMYLCASSLFRINQPQHFGDGTRLSIL.

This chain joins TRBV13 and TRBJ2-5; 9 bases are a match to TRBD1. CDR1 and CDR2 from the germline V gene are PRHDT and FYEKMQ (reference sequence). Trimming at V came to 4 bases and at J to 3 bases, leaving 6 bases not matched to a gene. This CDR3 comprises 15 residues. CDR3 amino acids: CASSSDRGIKETQYF. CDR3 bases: TGTGCCAGCAGCTCCGACAGGGGGATCAAAGAGACCCAGTACTTC.

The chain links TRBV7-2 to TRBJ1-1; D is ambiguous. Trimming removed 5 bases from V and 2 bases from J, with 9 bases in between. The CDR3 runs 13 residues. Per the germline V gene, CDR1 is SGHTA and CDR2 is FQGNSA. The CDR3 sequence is CASSLRQNTEAFF. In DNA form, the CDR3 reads TGTGCCAGCAGCCTTAGACAAAACACTGAAGCTTTCTTT.

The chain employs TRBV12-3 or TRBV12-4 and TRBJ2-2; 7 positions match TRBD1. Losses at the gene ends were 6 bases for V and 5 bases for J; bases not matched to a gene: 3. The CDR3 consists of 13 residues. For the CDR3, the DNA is TGTGCCAGCAGACGACAGGGAACCGGGGAGCTGTTTTTT. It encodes CASRRQGTGELFF.

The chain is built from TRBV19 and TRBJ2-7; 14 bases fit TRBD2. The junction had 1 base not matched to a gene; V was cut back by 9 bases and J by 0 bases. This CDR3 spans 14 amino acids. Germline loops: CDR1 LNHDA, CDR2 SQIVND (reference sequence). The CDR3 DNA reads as TGTGCCAGCGGGACTAGCGGGAGCTCCTACGAGCAGTACTTC. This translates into CASGTSGSSYEQYF. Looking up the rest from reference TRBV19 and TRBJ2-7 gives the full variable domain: DGGITQSPKYLFRKEGQNVTLSCEQNLNHDAMYWYRQDPGQGLRLIYYSQIVNDFQKGDIAEGYSVSREKKESFPLTVTSAQKNPTAFYLCASGTSGSSYEQYFGPGTRLTVT.

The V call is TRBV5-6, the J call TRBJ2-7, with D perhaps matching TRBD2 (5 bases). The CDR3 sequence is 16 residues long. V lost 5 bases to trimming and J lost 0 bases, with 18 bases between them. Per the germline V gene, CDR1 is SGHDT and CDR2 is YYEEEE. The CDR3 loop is CASSDPPSGDSYEQYF. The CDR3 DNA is TGTGCCAGCAGTGACCCCCCGAGCGGTGACTCCTACGAGCAGTACTTC.

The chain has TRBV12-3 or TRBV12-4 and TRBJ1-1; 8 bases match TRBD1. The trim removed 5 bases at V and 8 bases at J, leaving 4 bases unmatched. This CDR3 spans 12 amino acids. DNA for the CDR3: TGTGCCAGCAGTGAGTGGACAGGGGAAGCTTTCTTT. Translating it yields CASSEWTGEAFF.

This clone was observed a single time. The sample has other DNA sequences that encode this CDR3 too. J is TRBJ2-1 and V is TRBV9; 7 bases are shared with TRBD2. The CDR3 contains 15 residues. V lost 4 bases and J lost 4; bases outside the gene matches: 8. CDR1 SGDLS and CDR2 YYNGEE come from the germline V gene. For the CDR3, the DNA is TGTGCCAGCAGCCCTGGGGCTAGCGGTTACAATGAGCAGTTCTTC. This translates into CASSPGASGYNEQFF.

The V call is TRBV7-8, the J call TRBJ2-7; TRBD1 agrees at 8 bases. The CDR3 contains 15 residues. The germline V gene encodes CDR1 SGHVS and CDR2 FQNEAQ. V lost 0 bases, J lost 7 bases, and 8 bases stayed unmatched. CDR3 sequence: CASSLAQGAGREQYF. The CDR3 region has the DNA TGTGCCAGCAGCTTAGCCCAGGGGGCTGGAAGGGAGCAGTACTTC.

In DNA form, the CDR3 reads TGCGCCAGCAGCTCCGACAGGGCACTAGCGGGAGGGGGGGAGCAGTACTTC. This gives the protein CASSSDRALAGGGEQYF. The chain links TRBV5-1 to TRBJ2-7, with 13 positions matching TRBD2. The CDR3 is 17 residues long. Germline loops: CDR1 SGHRS, CDR2 YFSETQ. After removal of 3 bases from V and 7 bases from J, the junction contained 13 bases not matched to a gene. Drawing the rest from reference TRBV5-1 and TRBJ2-7, the complete variable domain is KAGVTQTPRYLIKTRGQQVTLSCSPISGHRSVSWYQQTPGQGLQFLFEYFSETQRNKGNFPGRFSGRQFSNSRSEMNVSTLELGDSALYLCASSSDRALAGGGEQYFGPGTRLTVT.

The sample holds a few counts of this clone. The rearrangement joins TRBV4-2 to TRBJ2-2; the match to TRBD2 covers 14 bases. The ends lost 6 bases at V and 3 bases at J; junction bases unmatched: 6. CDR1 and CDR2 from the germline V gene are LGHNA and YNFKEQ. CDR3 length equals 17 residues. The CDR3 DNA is TGTGCCAGCAGTCGAGGGACTAGCGGGAGCTACACCGGGGAGCTGTTTTTT. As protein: CASSRGTSGSYTGELFF.

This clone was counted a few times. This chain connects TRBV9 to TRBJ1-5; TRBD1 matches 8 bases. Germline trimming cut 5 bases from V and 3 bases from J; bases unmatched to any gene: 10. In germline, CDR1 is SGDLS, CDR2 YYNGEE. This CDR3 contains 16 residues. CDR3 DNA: TGTGCCAGCAGTTCAGGGACAGGCACCTTCAATCAGCCCCAGCATTTT. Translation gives CASSSGTGTFNQPQHF.

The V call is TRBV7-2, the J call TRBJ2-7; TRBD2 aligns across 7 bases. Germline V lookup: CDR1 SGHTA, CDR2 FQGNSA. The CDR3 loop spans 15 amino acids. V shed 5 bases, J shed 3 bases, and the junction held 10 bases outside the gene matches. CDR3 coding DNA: TGTGCCAGCAGCCTTTCTCCTAGCGGTTACTACGAGCAGTACTTC. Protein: CASSLSPSGYYEQYF. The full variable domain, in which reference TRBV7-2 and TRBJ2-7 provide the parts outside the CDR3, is GAGVSQSPSNKVTEKGKDVELRCDPISGHTALYWYRQSLGQGLEFLIYFQGNSAPDKSGLPSDRFSAERTGGSVSTLTIQRTQQEDSAVYLCASSLSPSGYYEQYFGPGTRLTVT.

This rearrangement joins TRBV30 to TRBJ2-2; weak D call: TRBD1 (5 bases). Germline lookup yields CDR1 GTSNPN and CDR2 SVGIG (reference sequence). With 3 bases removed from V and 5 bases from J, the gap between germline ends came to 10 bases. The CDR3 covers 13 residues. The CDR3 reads CAWSYQGTGELFF. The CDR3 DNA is TGTGCCTGGAGCTATCAGGGAACCGGGGAGCTGTTTTTT.

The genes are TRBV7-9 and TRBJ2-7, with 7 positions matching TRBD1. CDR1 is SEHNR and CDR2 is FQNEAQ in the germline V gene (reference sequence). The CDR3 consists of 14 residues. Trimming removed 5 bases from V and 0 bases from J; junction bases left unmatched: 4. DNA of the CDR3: TGTGCCAGCAGCATCGACAGGGCCTCCTACGAGCAGTACTTC. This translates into CASSIDRASYEQYF.

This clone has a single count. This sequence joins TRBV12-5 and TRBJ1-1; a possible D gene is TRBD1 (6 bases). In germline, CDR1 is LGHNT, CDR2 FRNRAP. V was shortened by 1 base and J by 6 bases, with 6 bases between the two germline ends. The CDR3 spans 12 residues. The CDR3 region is CASGLGQAEAFF. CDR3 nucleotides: TGTGCTAGTGGTTTGGGACAGGCTGAAGCTTTCTTT.

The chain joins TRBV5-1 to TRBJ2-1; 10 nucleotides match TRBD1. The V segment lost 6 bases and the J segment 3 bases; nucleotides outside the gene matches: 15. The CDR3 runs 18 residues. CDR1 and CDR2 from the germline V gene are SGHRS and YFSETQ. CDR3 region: CASTRNPPGQGNYNEQFF. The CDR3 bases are TGCGCCAGCACCCGCAATCCCCCGGGACAGGGGAACTACAATGAGCAGTTCTTC.

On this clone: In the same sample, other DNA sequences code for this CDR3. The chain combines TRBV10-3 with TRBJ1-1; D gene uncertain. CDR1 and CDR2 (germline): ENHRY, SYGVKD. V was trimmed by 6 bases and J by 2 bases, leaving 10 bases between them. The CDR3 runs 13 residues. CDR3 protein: CAIRPGSNTEAFF. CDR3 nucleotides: TGTGCCATCAGACCGGGATCCAACACTGAAGCTTTCTTT.

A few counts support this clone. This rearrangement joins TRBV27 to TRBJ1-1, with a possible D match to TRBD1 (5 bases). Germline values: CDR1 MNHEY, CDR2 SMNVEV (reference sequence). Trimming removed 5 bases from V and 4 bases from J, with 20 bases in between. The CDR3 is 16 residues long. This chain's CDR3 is CASSPRVQGLSTEAFF. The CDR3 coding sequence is TGTGCCAGCAGTCCCAGGGTCCAAGGGCTGAGCACTGAAGCTTTCTTT.

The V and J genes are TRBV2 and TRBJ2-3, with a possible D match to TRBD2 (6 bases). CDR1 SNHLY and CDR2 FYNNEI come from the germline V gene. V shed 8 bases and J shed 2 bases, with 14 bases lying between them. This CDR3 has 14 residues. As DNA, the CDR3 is TGTGCCAGCGCACCGGGACTTCACACAGATACGCAGTATTTT. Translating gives CASAPGLHTDTQYF.

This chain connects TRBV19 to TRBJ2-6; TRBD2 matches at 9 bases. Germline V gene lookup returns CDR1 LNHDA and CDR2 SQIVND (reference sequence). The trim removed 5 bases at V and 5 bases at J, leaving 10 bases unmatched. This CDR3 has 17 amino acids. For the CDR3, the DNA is TGTGCCAGTAGTGGAATAGCGGGAGCTGGGAGGGCCAACGTCCTGACTTTC. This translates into CASSGIAGAGRANVLTF.

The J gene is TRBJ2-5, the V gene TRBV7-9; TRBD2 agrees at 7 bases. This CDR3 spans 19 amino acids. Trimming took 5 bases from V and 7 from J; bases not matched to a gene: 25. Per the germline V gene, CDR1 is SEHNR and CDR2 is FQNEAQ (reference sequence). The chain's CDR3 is CASSPLRGLVAGERWTQYF. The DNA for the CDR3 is TGTGCCAGCAGCCCCCTGAGAGGGTTGGTTGCGGGAGAGAGGTGGACCCAGTACTTC.

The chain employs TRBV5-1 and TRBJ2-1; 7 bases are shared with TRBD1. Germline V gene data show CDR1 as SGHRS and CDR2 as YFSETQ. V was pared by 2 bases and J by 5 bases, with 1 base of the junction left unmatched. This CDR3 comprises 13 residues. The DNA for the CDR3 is TGCGCCAGCAGCTTACAGGGGAACAATGAGCAGTTCTTC. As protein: CASSLQGNNEQFF.

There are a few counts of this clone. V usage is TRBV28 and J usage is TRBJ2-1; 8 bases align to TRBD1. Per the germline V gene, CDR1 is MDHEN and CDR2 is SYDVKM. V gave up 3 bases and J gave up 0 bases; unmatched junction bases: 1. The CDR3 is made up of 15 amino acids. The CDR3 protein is CASSFTGGSYNEQFF. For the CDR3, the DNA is TGTGCCAGCAGTTTCACAGGGGGCTCCTACAATGAGCAGTTCTTC.

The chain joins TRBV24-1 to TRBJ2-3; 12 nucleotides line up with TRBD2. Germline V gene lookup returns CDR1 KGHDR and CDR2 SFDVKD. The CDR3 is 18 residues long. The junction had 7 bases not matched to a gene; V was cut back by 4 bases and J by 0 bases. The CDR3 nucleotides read TGTGCCACCAGTGAACCTAGCGGGAGGGCCCGGAGCACAGATACGCAGTATTTT. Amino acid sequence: CATSEPSGRARSTDTQYF.

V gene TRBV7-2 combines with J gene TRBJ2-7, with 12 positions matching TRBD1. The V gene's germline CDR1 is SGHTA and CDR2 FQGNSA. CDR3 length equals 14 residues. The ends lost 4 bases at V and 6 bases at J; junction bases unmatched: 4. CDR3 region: CASSSRDRGREQYF. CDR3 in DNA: TGTGCCAGCAGCTCCCGGGACAGGGGGCGCGAGCAGTACTTC.

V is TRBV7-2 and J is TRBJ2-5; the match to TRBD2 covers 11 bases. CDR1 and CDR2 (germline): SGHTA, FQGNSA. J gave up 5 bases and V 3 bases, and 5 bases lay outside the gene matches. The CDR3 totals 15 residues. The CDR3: CASSFGTSGRETQYF. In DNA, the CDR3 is TGTGCCAGCAGCTTTGGGACTAGCGGAAGGGAGACCCAGTACTTC.

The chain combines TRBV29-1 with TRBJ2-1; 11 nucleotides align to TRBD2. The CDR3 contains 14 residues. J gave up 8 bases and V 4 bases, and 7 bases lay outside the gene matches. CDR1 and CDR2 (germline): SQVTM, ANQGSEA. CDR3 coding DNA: TGCAGCGTTGCGGGACTAGCGGTAGTCGATGAGCAGTTCTTC. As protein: CSVAGLAVVDEQFF.